One sample yielded the 5 T cell receptor beta chains listed below, sequenced in a study of T cells in Graves' hyperthyroidism and ophthalmopathy. RNA transcripts yielded amplified TCR beta CDR3 regions. TCR CDR3 underwent first-round RT-PCR with the HTBI primer set. TCRdb passed the multiplex PCR reads through MiXCR, listing each CDR3 protein once. Among about 200,000 distinct CDR3 sequences listed, over 15% were seen once. Sequenced sample: blood. These receptors all stem from a man aged 50-59 years with Graves' hyperthyroidism.

The chain couples TRBV5-8 to TRBJ2-7; 10 bases align to TRBD2. CDR1 and CDR2 from the germline V gene are SGHTS and YDEGEE. This CDR3 has 17 residues. V lost 0 bases to trimming and J lost 7 bases; unmatched junction nucleotides: 13. The CDR3 loop reads CASSLDRRTSGALEQYF. The DNA of the CDR3 is TGTGCCAGCAGCTTGGACAGGAGGACTAGCGGTGCTCTGGAGCAGTACTTC. Complete variable domain (other parts from reference TRBV5-8 and TRBJ2-7): EAGVTQSPTHLIKTRGQQATLRCSPISGHTSVYWYQQALGLGLQFLLWYDEGEERNRGNFPPRFSGRQFPNYSSELNVNALELEDSALYLCASSLDRRTSGALEQYFGPGTRLTVT.

This clonotype was counted a few times. The rearrangement joins TRBV3-1 to TRBJ2-5, with a tentative D call TRBD2 (6 bases). The germline V and J ends were trimmed by 1 base and 5 bases, with 11 bases remaining between them. The CDR3 sequence is 14 residues long. The germline V gene has CDR1 LGHDT and CDR2 YNNKEL (reference sequence). This CDR3 is CASSQVGGGETQYF. The CDR3 DNA reads as TGTGCCAGCAGCCAAGTGGGTGGAGGGGAGACCCAGTACTTC.

This clonotype was counted at least ten times. V usage is TRBV30 and J usage is TRBJ2-1; 10 nucleotides match TRBD2. Germline values: CDR1 GTSNPN, CDR2 SVGIG (reference sequence). This CDR3 comprises 14 residues. The junction had 8 bases not matched to a gene; V was cut back by 6 bases and J by 6 bases. The CDR3: CACSSGREINEQFF. The CDR3 DNA sequence: TGTGCCTGTTCAAGCGGGAGGGAGATCAATGAGCAGTTCTTC. Full variable domain (rest looked up from reference TRBV30 and TRBJ2-1): SQTIHQWPATLVQPVGSPLSLECTVEGTSNPNLYWYRQAAGRGLQLLFYSVGIGQISSEVPQNLSASRPQDRQFILSSKKLLLSDSGFYLCACSSGREINEQFFGPGTRLTVL.

Written as DNA, the CDR3 is TGCGCCAGCAGCTTGGAGACAGGGATGGAAAAACTGTTTTTT. Translating it yields CASSLETGMEKLFF. V usage is TRBV5-1 and J usage is TRBJ1-4; TRBD1 agrees at 7 bases. The CDR3 is 14 amino acids. The J segment lost 8 bases and the V segment lost 0 bases, leaving 4 bases of the junction unmatched. Per germline, CDR1 SGHRS and CDR2 YFSETQ.

This sequence joins TRBV27 and TRBJ2-7, with D maybe TRBD2 (5 bases). V dropped 5 bases and J dropped 0 bases, with 8 bases sitting between them. This CDR3 contains 13 residues. CDR1 is MNHEY, CDR2 SMNVEV, per germline (reference sequence). CDR3 loop: CASSIRDSYEQYF. The DNA of the CDR3 is TGTGCCAGCAGTATACGGGACTCCTACGAGCAGTACTTC.